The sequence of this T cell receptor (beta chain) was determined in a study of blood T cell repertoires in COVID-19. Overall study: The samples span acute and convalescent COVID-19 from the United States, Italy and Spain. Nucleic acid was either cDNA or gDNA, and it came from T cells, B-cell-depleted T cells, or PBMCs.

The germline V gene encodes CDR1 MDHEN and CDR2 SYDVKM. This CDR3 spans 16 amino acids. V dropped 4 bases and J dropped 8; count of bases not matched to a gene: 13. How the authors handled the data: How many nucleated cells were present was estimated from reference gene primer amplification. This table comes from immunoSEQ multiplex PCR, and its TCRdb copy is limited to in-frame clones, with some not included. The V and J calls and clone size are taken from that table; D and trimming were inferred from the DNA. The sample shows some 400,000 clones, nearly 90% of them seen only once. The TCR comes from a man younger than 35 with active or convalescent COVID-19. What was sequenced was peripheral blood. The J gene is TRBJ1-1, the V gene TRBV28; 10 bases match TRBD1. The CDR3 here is CASSYPGTGVTHEAFF. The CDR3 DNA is TGTGCCAGCAGTTATCCCGGGACAGGGGTCACGCACGAAGCTTTCTTT.